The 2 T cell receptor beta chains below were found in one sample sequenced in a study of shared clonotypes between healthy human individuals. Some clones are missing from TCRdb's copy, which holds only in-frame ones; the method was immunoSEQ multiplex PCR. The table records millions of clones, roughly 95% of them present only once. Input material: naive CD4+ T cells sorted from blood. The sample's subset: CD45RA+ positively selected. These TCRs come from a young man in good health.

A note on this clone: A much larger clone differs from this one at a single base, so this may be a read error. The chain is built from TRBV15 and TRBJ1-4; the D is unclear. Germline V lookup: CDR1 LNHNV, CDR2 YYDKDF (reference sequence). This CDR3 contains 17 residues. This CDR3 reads CATRKVPALATNEKLLF. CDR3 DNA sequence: TGTGCCACCAGAAAGGTGCCAGCCCTCGCAACTAATGAAAAACTGCTTTTT.

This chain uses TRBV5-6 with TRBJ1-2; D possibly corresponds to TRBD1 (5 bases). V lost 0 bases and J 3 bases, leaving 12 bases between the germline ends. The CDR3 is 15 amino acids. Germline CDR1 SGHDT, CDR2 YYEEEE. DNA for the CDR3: TGTGCCAGCAGCTTGGATGTCCAGGGATACTATGGCTACACCTTC. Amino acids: CASSLDVQGYYGYTF.